The 28 T cell receptor beta chains listed next were all sequenced from one sample in a study of identical twins. TCRdb ran MiXCR on the 5' RACE reads and lists one entry per CDR3 protein. The table has approximately 1.8 million distinct CDR3 sequences, around 29% seen once. The sample comprised cord blood. All receptors come from a newborn girl in good health.

There are a few counts of this clonotype. V and J are TRBV20-1 and TRBJ1-5, with no clear D. The V gene's germline CDR1 is DFQATT and CDR2 SNEGSKA (reference sequence). V dropped 3 bases and J dropped 0 bases, with 9 bases sitting between them. This CDR3 region has 14 residues. CDR3 coding DNA: TGCAGTGCTAGCTCTGCTTATAGCAATCAGCCCCAGCATTTT. It codes for CSASSAYSNQPQHF.

The chain has TRBV12-3 or TRBV12-4 and TRBJ1-4; D unresolved. V was pared by 5 bases and J by 5 bases, with 12 bases between. The CDR3 is made up of 14 amino acids. The DNA for the CDR3 is TGTGCCAGCAGTACACGGACCGAGAATGAAAAACTGTTTTTT. It translates to CASSTRTENEKLFF.

The rearrangement joins TRBV5-1 to TRBJ2-1; 10 bases are a match to TRBD2. Gene TRBJ2-7 matches the end of the DNA better, so the J call may be wrong. The CDR3 runs to 16 residues. In germline, CDR1 is SGHRS, CDR2 YFSETQ. DNA for the CDR3: TGCGCCAGCAGTCGTCCTAGCGGGAGCGCCCACAATGAGCAGTACTTC. Translation: CASSRPSGSAHNEQYF.

In this sample, this clonotype turned up a few times. This chain connects TRBV5-1 to TRBJ2-7; 9 bases match TRBD1. The CDR3 spans 13 residues. J was trimmed by 5 bases and V by 2 bases; bases with no gene match: 2. Germline assignment: CDR1 SGHRS and CDR2 YFSETQ. As DNA, the CDR3 is TGCGCCAGCAGCTTCGGGACAGGGAACGAGCAGTACTTC. It codes for CASSFGTGNEQYF.

This clonotype was recorded many times. The CDR3 loop is CSVTRVTQYF. The CDR3 DNA follows: TGCAGCGTTACTCGGGTAACGCAGTATTTT. The V and J genes are TRBV29-1 and TRBJ2-3; D call uncertain. The CDR3 runs to 10 residues. CDR1 and CDR2 (germline): SQVTM, ANQGSEA. Trimming removed 5 bases at V and 9 bases at J, with 9 bases between.

The chain is built from TRBV7-2 and TRBJ1-4; a possible D gene is TRBD1 (6 bases). The V end lost 3 bases, the J end lost 4 bases, and 15 bases lay between the germline ends. Germline V CDR1 and CDR2: SGHTA, FQGNSA. The CDR3 consists of 16 residues. Here the CDR3 DNA reads TGTGCCAGCAGCTTGCACACCAGGGGAGGTAATGAAAAACTGTTTTTT. Translating it yields CASSLHTRGGNEKLFF.

V is TRBV30 and J is TRBJ2-3; D is unclear. The CDR3 runs to 13 residues. Trimming took 3 bases from V and 6 from J, leaving 13 bases between them. The germline gives CDR1 GTSNPN, CDR2 SVGIG (reference sequence). CDR3 loop: CAWSPILGDTQYF. The CDR3 nucleotides read TGTGCCTGGAGCCCCATCTTGGGGGATACGCAGTATTTT.

This clonotype was seen a handful of times. This chain links TRBV29-1 with TRBJ2-7, with D maybe TRBD1 (6 bases). CDR1 and CDR2 from the germline V gene are SQVTM and ANQGSEA. V was trimmed by 7 bases and J by 5 bases, leaving 15 bases between them. The CDR3 consists of 12 residues. The CDR3 region has the DNA TGCAGCGCAACAGGGAGTCGGCACGAGCAGTACTTC. Translation gives CSATGSRHEQYF.

J is TRBJ2-3 and V is TRBV20-1, with D maybe TRBD2 (5 bases). There are 15 residues in the CDR3. Germline lookup yields CDR1 DFQATT and CDR2 SNEGSKA (reference sequence). The germline V and J ends were trimmed by 3 bases and 4 bases, with 17 bases remaining between them. The CDR3 loop is CSASPGRLRADTQYF. The CDR3 DNA reads TGCAGTGCTAGTCCCGGACGCCTGAGGGCAGATACGCAGTATTTT.

This clonotype showed up just a few times. This chain uses TRBV3-1 with TRBJ1-2, with 9 bases fitting TRBD1. J lost 10 bases, V lost 3 bases, and 12 bases had no gene match. CDR3 length: 15 amino acids. Germline V gives CDR1 LGHDT, CDR2 YNNKEL (reference sequence). CDR3: CASSHNLGQGTTYTF. The CDR3 bases are TGTGCCAGCAGCCATAACCTAGGACAGGGGACGACCTACACCTTC.

The genes are TRBV20-1 and TRBJ1-1; D is uncertain. Germline CDR1 DFQATT, CDR2 SNEGSKA (reference sequence). The CDR3 has 13 amino acids. Trimming cost V 5 bases and J 1 base, with 11 bases left between them. The CDR3 DNA sequence: TGCAGTGCTCCCCAAAGGGCGAACACTGAAGCTTTCTTT. Translated: CSAPQRANTEAFF.

A few counts support this clonotype. V is TRBV21-1 and J is TRBJ2-7; the D call in the table, TRBD2, was not verified against the DNA. TRBV21-1 is a pseudogene segment. The CDR3 totals 14 residues. The CDR3 nucleotides are TGTGCCAGCTCCGAGGGAGTTCTAATATACGAGCAGTACTTC. This codes for CASSEGVLIYEQYF.

This clonotype was counted a few times. This chain links TRBV7-9 with TRBJ2-5, with 11 bases matching TRBD2. The CDR3 spans 18 residues. Looked up from germline, CDR1 is SEHNR and CDR2 is FQNEAQ (reference sequence). V was pared by 0 bases and J by 3 bases, with 9 bases of the junction left unmatched. The CDR3: CASSLATSGSGAKETQYF. Here the CDR3 DNA reads TGTGCCAGCAGCTTAGCCACTAGCGGGAGCGGGGCCAAAGAGACCCAGTACTTC.

Here the CDR3 reads CSARGAEFTDTQYF. DNA of the CDR3: TGCAGTGCTAGAGGAGCGGAATTCACAGATACGCAGTATTTT. The genes are TRBV20-1 and TRBJ2-3, with a tentative D call TRBD2 (5 bases). V was pared by 1 base and J by 2 bases, with 10 bases between. Germline V gene data show CDR1 as DFQATT and CDR2 as SNEGSKA (reference sequence). CDR3 length equals 14 residues.

This clonotype was recorded at least ten times. This chain connects TRBV28 to TRBJ2-1; the D gene could be TRBD1 or TRBD2 (5 bases each). CDR3 length equals 13 residues. Per germline, CDR1 MDHEN and CDR2 SYDVKM. V lost 5 bases and J lost 6, with 11 bases in between. CDR3 in amino acids: CASSRDASNEQFF. CDR3 bases: TGTGCCAGCAGTAGGGACGCCTCCAATGAGCAGTTCTTC.

This clonotype has a handful of counts. The CDR3 coding sequence is TGTGCCAGCAGCCGACTCCCTGGACTAGCGGGAGGAGATACGCAGTATTTT. Its translation is CASSRLPGLAGGDTQYF. V gene TRBV5-5 combines with J gene TRBJ2-3; TRBD2 matches at 14 bases. The CDR3 length is 17 residues. The germline V gene encodes CDR1 SGHKS and CDR2 YYEKEE (reference sequence). V shed 4 bases and J 5 bases; nucleotides not matched to a gene: 9.

This clonotype was counted only a few times. This chain uses TRBV3-1 with TRBJ2-3, with 10 bases identical to TRBD2. Germline-derived CDR1 and CDR2 are LGHDT and YNNKEL (reference sequence). The length of the CDR3 is 15 residues. V shed 4 bases, J shed 3 bases, and the junction held 4 bases outside the gene matches. The DNA for the CDR3 is TGTGCCAGCAGCCGAGATAGCGGGGGGACAGATACGCAGTATTTT. Protein sequence: CASSRDSGGTDTQYF.

This clonotype was seen only a few times. The rearrangement joins TRBV11-1 to TRBJ2-5; D not certain. Germline CDR1 is SGHAT and CDR2 is FQDESV (reference sequence). The CDR3 is made up of 15 amino acids. V lost 5 bases and J lost 2, with 15 bases in between. CDR3 in DNA: TGTGCCAGCAGCCCACGTCCAAAGGGTCAAGAGACCCAGTACTTC. It is translated as CASSPRPKGQETQYF.

The chain recombines TRBV7-2 with TRBJ2-1; no definite D call. Germline V gene data show CDR1 as SGHTA and CDR2 as FQGNSA. CDR3 length: 14 amino acids. Deletions cut 5 bases from V and 0 bases from J, with 8 bases between. CDR3 loop: CASSQTYSYNEQFF. The CDR3 DNA reads as TGTGCCAGCAGCCAGACCTACTCCTACAATGAGCAGTTCTTC.

The chain uses TRBV7-2 and TRBJ2-1; TRBD1 might be the D (5 bases). The DNA end is a closer match to TRBJ2-7, so the J assignment may be wrong. Germline V gene data show CDR1 as SGHTA and CDR2 as FQGNSA. CDR3 length: 15 amino acids. CDR3 in DNA: TGTGCCAGCAGCCCACGACAGTTAGGGTACAATGAGCAGTACTTC. It is translated as CASSPRQLGYNEQYF.

This clonotype has a handful of counts. This rearrangement joins TRBV18 to TRBJ2-7, with 9 bases matching TRBD2. Germline lookup yields CDR1 KGHSH and CDR2 LQKENI. This CDR3 has 14 residues. After removal of 6 bases from V and 3 bases from J, the junction contained 6 bases not matched to a gene. The DNA of the CDR3 is TGTGCCAGCTCTATTAGCGGGGGTGGCTACGAGCAGTACTTC. Amino acid sequence: CASSISGGGYEQYF.

Ten or more counts support this clonotype. The rearrangement joins TRBV11-1 to TRBJ2-1, with TRBD2 matching 11 bases. Germline CDR1 reads SGHAT; CDR2 reads FQDESV (reference sequence). J was trimmed by 4 bases and V by 4 bases; bases with no gene match: 3. The CDR3 has 15 residues. CDR3 amino acids: CASSYGLAGYNEQFF. The CDR3 DNA follows: TGTGCCAGCAGCTATGGACTAGCGGGTTACAATGAGCAGTTCTTC.

The gene calls are TRBV28 and TRBJ1-5; 7 bases fit TRBD1. The length of the CDR3 is 17 residues. With V trimmed by 6 bases and J by 0 bases, 11 bases remained unmatched. Germline-derived CDR1 and CDR2 are MDHEN and SYDVKM. As DNA, the CDR3 is TGTGCCAGCAGCCTGAGGACAGGAGCCTATAGCAATCAGCCCCAGCATTTT. Protein: CASSLRTGAYSNQPQHF. Variable domain in full (rest from reference TRBV28 and TRBJ1-5): DVKVTQSSRYLVKRTGEKVFLECVQDMDHENMFWYRQDPGLGLRLIYFSYDVKMKEKGDIPEGYSVSREKKERFSLILESASTNQTSMYLCASSLRTGAYSNQPQHFGDGTRLSIL.

In this sample, this clonotype turned up once. The gene calls are TRBV21-1 and TRBJ2-7; TRBD1 was called by the table and not checked on the DNA. TRBV21-1 is listed as a pseudogene. The CDR3 has 14 amino acids. The chain's CDR3 is CASSKRDRVYEQYF. The CDR3 region has the DNA TGTGCCAGCAGCAAACGGGACAGGGTTTACGAGCAGTACTTC.

This clonotype has more than one count but fewer than ten. This rearrangement joins TRBV11-2 to TRBJ2-5, with 9 bases matching TRBD2. The V gene end was trimmed by 2 bases and the J gene end by 7 bases; junction bases not matched to a gene: 8. The CDR3 runs to 15 residues. The germline V gene encodes CDR1 SGHAT and CDR2 FQNNGV. The CDR3 DNA is TGTGCCAGCAGCTTACGACTAGCGGAGACCGGGACCCAGTACTTC. Translated, it gives CASSLRLAETGTQYF. The complete variable domain, with remaining parts taken from reference TRBV11-2 and TRBJ2-5, reads EAGVAQSPRYKIIEKRQSVAFWCNPISGHATLYWYQQILGQGPKLLIQFQNNGVVDDSQLPKDRFSAERLKGVDSTLKIQPAKLEDSAVYLCASSLRLAETGTQYFGPGTRLLVL.

The chain combines TRBV12-3 or TRBV12-4 with TRBJ2-5; D perhaps matches TRBD2 (7 bases). This CDR3 is built from 13 residues. V shed 7 bases and J shed 11 bases, with 20 bases lying between them. CDR3 sequence: CASTNFAGAEQYF. CDR3 coding DNA: TGTGCCAGCACCAATTTCGCGGGGGCGGAGCAGTACTTC.

This rearrangement joins TRBV6-1 to TRBJ2-1; D is undetermined. The J call may be in error: the DNA end matches TRBJ2-7 better. This CDR3 has 16 residues. The germline V gene has CDR1 MNHNS and CDR2 SASEGT. The chain's CDR3 is CASSVFGINPYNEQYF. The CDR3 DNA sequence: TGTGCCAGCAGTGTCTTCGGAATAAACCCCTACAATGAGCAGTACTTC.

This chain connects TRBV4-2 to TRBJ2-4, with TRBD2 matching over 9 bases. The J call may be mistaken, given a closer DNA end match to TRBJ2-7. This CDR3 is 16 amino acids long. Germline loops: CDR1 LGHNA, CDR2 YNFKEQ. The CDR3 DNA reads TGTGCCAGCAGCCCAGCCGGGACTAGCCTCTATTACGAGCAGTACTTC. Translation: CASSPAGTSLYYEQYF.